This entry concerns a single T cell receptor beta chain. The antigen is undetermined. Making the TCR beta cDNA relied on 5'RACE template switching with UMIs. TCRdb reprocessed the 5' RACE reads, with one entry per CDR3 protein and no DNA. Here the sample table reports 500,000 to 700,000 distinct CDR3 sequences. The sample is drawn from a study of T cells expressing NK-cell markers. Study-wide background: Seven sequenced donors out of eight were HCMV-seropositive, one seronegative. Study outcomes and limitations: In several donors, dominant clonotypes made up about 28.3-65% of CD3+CD56-NKG2C+ cells.

Germline-derived CDR1 and CDR2 are SGHRS and YFSETQ. This CDR3 contains 14 residues. V gene TRBV5-1 combines with J gene TRBJ2-4; no DNA is available, so the TRBD1 call from TCRdb remains unchecked. The sequenced sample was blood T cells: a sorted CD56 or NKG2C T cell subset, CD4+ or CD8+ T cells, or bulk PBMC T cells (not recorded which). The source of this sequence is a man aged 18 to 29 in good health. CDR3 sequence reads: CASSPGHTTVIQYF.